These 30 T cell receptor beta chains were sequenced from one sample in a study of blood T cells in healthy people across ages. A second PCR of roughly 7 to 11 cycles used a sample-barcoded 5' primer and a J-beta primer mix. MiXCR was run by TCRdb on the 5' RACE reads, yielding one entry per CDR3 protein. The top ten hold roughly 24% of the sample, which has under 750,000 distinct CDR3 sequences, less than 60% seen once. The material sequenced was blood. The receptors come from a man older than 75 in good health.

The chain uses TRBV2 and TRBJ2-1; D is perhaps TRBD1 (5 bases). Trimming pared 1 base from V and 6 bases from J, leaving 10 bases between. The germline CDR1 and CDR2 sequences are SNHLY and FYNNEI. This CDR3 is built from 14 residues. CDR3 DNA: TGTGCCAGCAGTGAAGTAGGGGTCGGCAATGAGCAGTTCTTC. Translating it yields CASSEVGVGNEQFF.

A few counts support this clonotype. This chain uses TRBV2 with TRBJ2-7; 12 bases map to TRBD1. The CDR3 has 14 residues. CDR1 and CDR2 (germline): SNHLY, FYNNEI. Trimming cost V 6 bases and J 6 bases; bases outside gene matches: 6. The CDR3 sequence: CASSEQGQGAEQYF. The CDR3 DNA is TGTGCCAGCAGCGAACAGGGACAGGGGGCCGAGCAGTACTTC.

This clonotype was recorded a few times. The chain carries TRBV12-3 or TRBV12-4 and TRBJ2-6, with 8 bases lining up with TRBD1. The CDR3 length is 19 residues. After removal of 6 bases from V and 2 bases from J, the junction contained 15 bases not matched to a gene. The CDR3 coding sequence is TGTGCCAGCAGGCCTGATACCGGGACAGGACCGACTGGGGCCAACGTCCTGACTTTC. Protein: CASRPDTGTGPTGANVLTF.

This rearrangement joins TRBV6-2 or TRBV6-3 to TRBJ2-5; the D is unclear. The CDR3 runs to 13 residues. The germline CDR1 and CDR2 sequences are MNHEY and SVGEGT. Trimming cost V 4 bases and J 5 bases, with 11 bases left between them. The CDR3 DNA reads TGTGCCAGCAGTTTAAGGTTAACGGAGACCCAGTACTTC. This sequence encodes CASSLRLTETQYF.

In the case of this clonotype: One end of the junction varies from germline; a read error may be responsible. The chain is built from TRBV20-1 and TRBJ2-7, with D maybe TRBD1 (5 bases). The CDR3 is 16 residues long. CDR1 is DFQATT, CDR2 SNEGSKA, per germline (reference sequence). The CDR3 bases are TGCAGTGCTAGAGATCAGTCAGGGCCGGGCTCCTACGAGCAGAACTTC. Protein product: CSARDQSGPGSYEQNF.

This clonotype was recorded many times. The chain combines TRBV7-9 with TRBJ2-3, with 8 bases matching TRBD2. Germline CDR1 and CDR2: SEHNR and FQNEAQ (reference sequence). J lost 14 bases, V lost 5 bases, and 12 bases had no gene match. The length of the CDR3 is 13 residues. CDR3 loop: CASSNPSGSWSYF. CDR3 sequence (DNA): TGTGCCAGCAGCAATCCAAGCGGGAGTTGGTCGTATTTT.

The V and J genes are TRBV19 and TRBJ2-1; TRBD2 aligns across 7 bases. The junction had 11 bases not matched to a gene; V was cut back by 4 bases and J by 2 bases. Germline lookup yields CDR1 LNHDA and CDR2 SQIVND (reference sequence). There are 17 residues in the CDR3. Here the CDR3 DNA reads TGTGCCAGTAGTAGGGGTCTGGGAGGGCTTACCTACAATGAGCAGTTCTTC. Amino acid sequence: CASSRGLGGLTYNEQFF.

In regard to this clonotype: This may come from a read error, since a much larger clone is one base off. This chain joins TRBV6-1 and TRBJ2-1; 9 bases align to TRBD2. The closer fit of TRBJ2-7 to the DNA end suggests the J call may be wrong. Germline V gene sequence: CDR1 MNHNS, CDR2 SASEGT. CDR3 length: 19 amino acids. CDR3 sequence reads: CASSWDSNLAGEINNEQYF. CDR3 bases: TGTGCCAGCAGCTGGGACAGTAACTTAGCGGGAGAGATTAACAATGAGCAGTACTTC.

The chain joins TRBV20-1 to TRBJ1-1, with D possibly being TRBD1 (5 bases). CDR1 and CDR2 (germline): DFQATT, SNEGSKA (reference sequence). The V gene lost 6 bases and the J gene lost 1 base, with 12 bases spanning the gap. The CDR3 runs to 13 residues. In DNA form, the CDR3 reads TGCAGTGCAGACCCGACAGCGAACACTGAAGCTTTCTTT. Amino acids: CSADPTANTEAFF.

The CDR3 DNA is TGCAGTGCTAGAGGGGTACACGAGCAGTACTTC. It specifies CSARGVHEQYF. The chain links TRBV20-1 to TRBJ2-7; D call uncertain. With 1 base removed from V and 5 bases from J, the gap between germline ends came to 6 bases. Germline V gene sequence: CDR1 DFQATT, CDR2 SNEGSKA (reference sequence). The CDR3 spans 11 residues.

Concerning this clonotype itself: One junction end disagrees with the germline gene, perhaps due to a read error. The rearrangement uses TRBV6-6 and TRBJ2-5, with TRBD1 as a possible D gene (5 bases). The closer fit of TRBJ2-7 to the DNA end suggests the J call may be wrong. The CDR3 length is 15 residues. Germline CDR1 is MNHNY and CDR2 is SVGAGI (reference sequence). CDR3 in DNA: TGTGCCGGCAGTTACTCGGTACAGGAAACCTACGAGCAGTACTTC. Translated, it gives CAGSYSVQETYEQYF.

The chain couples TRBV2 to TRBJ2-5; 10 bases match TRBD2. The junction had 25 bases not matched to a gene; V was cut back by 6 bases and J by 3 bases. This CDR3 contains 21 residues. The germline CDR1 and CDR2 sequences are SNHLY and FYNNEI. The CDR3 nucleotides read TGTGCCAGCAGACCCGGGACAGTCTCTTTTACACTAGCGGGGAGAAAAGAGACCCAGTACTTC. This sequence encodes CASRPGTVSFTLAGRKETQYF.

This chain connects TRBV6-6 to TRBJ2-7; a possible D gene is TRBD1 (6 bases). Germline V gene data show CDR1 as MNHNY and CDR2 as SVGAGI (reference sequence). This CDR3 is 15 amino acids long. V gave up 5 bases and J gave up 2 bases, with 16 bases separating them. The CDR3 here is CASSKSRDTTYEQYF. The DNA of the CDR3 is TGTGCCAGCAGTAAATCTCGGGACACAACCTACGAGCAGTACTTC.

Here the CDR3 DNA reads TGCAGTGCCCGGGACAGGGGGCGAGAGCAGTACTTC. Protein sequence: CSARDRGREQYF. The chain uses TRBV20-1 and TRBJ2-7, with 12 bases aligning to TRBD1. This CDR3 region has 12 residues. Germline CDR1 reads DFQATT; CDR2 reads SNEGSKA (reference sequence). V shed 6 bases and J 7 bases; nucleotides not matched to a gene: 4.

The chain employs TRBV3-1 and TRBJ1-4; D is ambiguous. This CDR3 comprises 14 residues. V was pared by 1 base and J by 0 bases, with 3 bases between. Per the germline V gene, CDR1 is LGHDT and CDR2 is YNNKEL (reference sequence). In DNA form, the CDR3 reads TGTGCCAGCAGCCAAGGTGCAACTAATGAAAAACTGTTTTTT. As protein: CASSQGATNEKLFF.

V usage is TRBV29-1 and J usage is TRBJ2-3; 8 nucleotides agree with TRBD1. CDR1 and CDR2 from the germline V gene are SQVTM and ANQGSEA. The CDR3 sequence is 12 residues long. The V gene end was trimmed by 4 bases and the J gene end by 5 bases; junction bases not matched to a gene: 2. The CDR3 region has the DNA TGCAGCGTTGTCAGGGGGCAAGATACGCAGTATTTT. Translation: CSVVRGQDTQYF.

The chain is built from TRBV9 and TRBJ2-1; TRBD1 might be the D (6 bases). This CDR3 has 16 amino acids. Germline V gene sequence: CDR1 SGDLS, CDR2 YYNGEE. Trimming pared 0 bases from V and 0 bases from J, leaving 10 bases between. The CDR3 reads CASSVVGRGSYNEQFF. The CDR3 nucleotides read TGTGCCAGCAGCGTAGTGGGCAGGGGCTCCTACAATGAGCAGTTCTTC.

V gene TRBV20-1 combines with J gene TRBJ2-1, with 7 bases that match TRBD2. The junction had 12 bases not matched to a gene; V was cut back by 5 bases and J by 5 bases. Germline V gene data show CDR1 as DFQATT and CDR2 as SNEGSKA (reference sequence). The CDR3 length is 15 residues. The CDR3 loop is CSAPRRLADNNEQFF. In nucleotides, the CDR3 is TGCAGTGCTCCCCGGCGGCTAGCGGACAACAATGAGCAGTTCTTC.

About this clonotype itself: This may be a read error: a much more frequent sequence differs by one nucleotide. The DNA for the CDR3 is TGTGCCAGCAGTGAATGGGGAAAGTTTCAAGAGACCCAGTTCTTC. Translated: CASSEWGKFQETQFF. The V call is TRBV25-1, the J call TRBJ2-1; D not certain. The CDR3 has 15 amino acids. V was clipped by 1 base and J by 13 bases, with 20 bases between them. Germline CDR1 MGHDK, CDR2 SYGVNS.

This clonotype was detected a few times. The chain employs TRBV20-1 and TRBJ2-5; 9 nucleotides agree with TRBD1. CDR3 size: 15 residues. The germline gives CDR1 DFQATT, CDR2 SNEGSKA (reference sequence). Trimming cost V 3 bases and J 4 bases; bases outside gene matches: 9. The CDR3 DNA is TGCAGTGCTAGGGAACAGGGGGCTTGGCGAGAGACCCAGTACTTC. Protein: CSAREQGAWRETQYF.

This clonotype has only a few counts. The chain is built from TRBV20-1 and TRBJ2-1, with D tentatively TRBD1 (6 bases). Germline V lookup: CDR1 DFQATT, CDR2 SNEGSKA (reference sequence). The CDR3 runs to 15 residues. The ends were cut back, 3 bases at V and 7 bases at J, with 19 bases in the middle. The CDR3 nucleotides are TGCAGTGCTAGGGAGCCTATGCAGGGGAATAATGAGCAGTTCTTC. Protein: CSAREPMQGNNEQFF.

The chain has TRBV30 and TRBJ2-7; D uncertain. V lost 2 bases and J 0 bases, leaving 5 bases between the germline ends. Germline V gene data show CDR1 as GTSNPN and CDR2 as SVGIG (reference sequence). CDR3 size: 12 residues. The CDR3 DNA reads as TGTGCCTGGAGTCTGAGCTCCTACGAGCAGTACTTC. Translated, it gives CAWSLSSYEQYF.

The CDR3: CAWSVIRAYGYTF. Written as DNA, the CDR3 is TGTGCCTGGAGTGTAATTCGGGCCTATGGCTACACCTTC. The chain couples TRBV30 to TRBJ1-2; D gene ambiguous. CDR1 and CDR2 (germline): GTSNPN, SVGIG (reference sequence). The CDR3 has 13 amino acids. V was shortened by 0 bases and J by 4 bases, with 9 bases between the two germline ends.

The chain has TRBV13 and TRBJ1-1; D not resolved. Per germline, CDR1 PRHDT and CDR2 FYEKMQ (reference sequence). V was pared by 2 bases and J by 7 bases, with 8 bases between. This CDR3 is built from 12 residues. The CDR3 sequence is CASSLSPDEAFF. In DNA form, the CDR3 reads TGTGCCAGCAGCTTATCGCCAGATGAAGCTTTCTTT.

This clonotype was recorded a few times. This chain uses TRBV12-3 or TRBV12-4 with TRBJ2-2; D gene ambiguous. Trimming cost V 7 bases and J 1 base, with 7 bases left between them. CDR3 length equals 13 residues. CDR3 DNA sequence: TGTGCCAGCACACTGCAGAACACCGGGGAGCTGTTTTTT. This encodes CASTLQNTGELFF.

In this sample, this clonotype turned up a few times. The chain has TRBV29-1 and TRBJ2-2, with D hard to call. The V gene lost 3 bases and the J gene lost 7 bases, with 6 bases spanning the gap. The CDR3 is 11 amino acids. The germline CDR1 and CDR2 sequences are SQVTM and ANQGSEA. In nucleotides, the CDR3 is TGCAGCGTTGACACGAACGGGGAGCTGTTTTTT. As protein: CSVDTNGELFF.

The rearrangement joins TRBV4-2 to TRBJ2-3, with TRBD1 identical over 8 bases. In germline, CDR1 is LGHNA, CDR2 YNFKEQ. This CDR3 region has 18 residues. Unmatched junction bases numbered 9, after V lost 0 bases and J lost 1 base. The DNA of the CDR3 is TGTGCCAGCAGCCAAGATCCTTTTACAGGGGGACGCACAGATACGCAGTATTTT. It specifies CASSQDPFTGGRTDTQYF.

This clonotype was counted only a few times. The chain carries TRBV7-2 and TRBJ2-2, with TRBD1 as a possible D gene (7 bases). Trimming cost V 11 bases and J 1 base, with 14 bases left between them. The germline gives CDR1 SGHTA, CDR2 FQGNSA. The CDR3 sequence is 14 residues long. CDR3 DNA: TGTGCCCAGGGGGGCAGGGGGAACACCGGGGAGCTGTTTTTT. Translation: CAQGGRGNTGELFF.

In its sample, this clonotype was seen many times. The rearrangement uses TRBV15 and TRBJ2-1; D may be TRBD2 (6 bases). Between the trimmed V and J ends, which lost 0 bases and 0 bases, there was a span of 18 bases. CDR1 is LNHNV and CDR2 is YYDKDF in the germline V gene (reference sequence). CDR3 length: 19 residues. CDR3 DNA: TGTGCCACCAGCAGAGAATGGGGGAGGAGGGCTAGCTCCTACAATGAGCAGTTCTTC. Protein sequence: CATSREWGRRASSYNEQFF.

The J gene is TRBJ2-5, the V gene TRBV6-2 or TRBV6-3; D remains ambiguous. The J call may be wrong; the DNA end is better matched by TRBJ2-7. Germline V gene sequence: CDR1 MNHEY, CDR2 SVGEGT. The CDR3 is made up of 13 amino acids. The DNA for the CDR3 is TGTGCCAGCAGTTACGACCCACACGCCGAGCAGTACTTC. Its protein product is CASSYDPHAEQYF.